The 9 T cell receptor beta chains below were found in one sample sequenced in a study of post-analysis software for immune sequencing data. Study outcomes and limitations: Patients had higher frequencies than controls of roughly five TRBV segments, including TRBV5-6, TRBV5-1 and TRBV20-1.

Unique molecular identifiers were built into the TCR beta cDNA libraries. TCRdb re-derived calls from the PCR reads in MiXCR, one entry per CDR3 protein. The repertoire has about 540,000 distinct CDR3 sequences, approximately 34% of them found once; the top ten carry 4.5% to 7.5%. These receptors have no known antigen. The sequenced material came from blood. The receptors were sampled from a girl under 18 with multiple sclerosis.

This clonotype was counted between two and nine times. The CDR3 DNA reads TGCAGAAACAGGGTTTGGGTTCACACCTTC. Its translation: CRNRVWVHTF. The gene calls are TRBV20-1 and TRBJ1-2; a weak D match, TRBD1 (6 bases). This CDR3 has 10 amino acids. The germline V gene encodes CDR1 DFQATT and CDR2 SNEGSKA (reference sequence).

This clonotype was counted only a few times. The V gene is TRBV9, the J gene TRBJ2-3, with D perhaps matching TRBD1 (5 bases). From germline, CDR1 is SGDLS and CDR2 YYNGEE. The CDR3 runs 14 residues. The V gene lost 9 bases and the J gene lost 5 bases, with 19 bases spanning the gap. The CDR3 DNA sequence: TGTGCCACTTCGGTGGGGCAGGGTAAAGATACGCAGTATTTT. This gives the protein CATSVGQGKDTQYF.

The chain joins TRBV29-1 to TRBJ2-1; weak D call: TRBD2 (5 bases). The CDR3 spans 10 residues. V was clipped by 7 bases and J by 10 bases, with 11 bases between them. Germline assignment: CDR1 SQVTM and CDR2 ANQGSEA. The CDR3: CSGLGGEQFF. In DNA, the CDR3 is TGCAGCGGATTAGGCGGGGAGCAGTTCTTC.

This clonotype was seen a few times. The chain has TRBV27 and TRBJ2-5; no reliable D call. The assigned J gene may be wrong: the sequence end matches TRBJ2-7 better. Germline V CDR1 and CDR2: MNHEY, SMNVEV (reference sequence). This CDR3 spans 17 amino acids. CDR3 coding DNA: TGTGCCAGCAGTTTATCTTGTGGCCCGGATTTATGCTACGAGCAGTACTTC. Protein: CASSLSCGPDLCYEQYF.

V and J are TRBV5-6 and TRBJ2-5; D uncertain. V was cut by 1 base and J by 11 bases, with 21 bases left in between. Looked up from germline, CDR1 is SGHDT and CDR2 is YYEEEE. This CDR3 region has 15 residues. CDR3 sequence (DNA): TGTGCCAGCAGCTTGCAGGCGCTCTCCTACAAGGAGCAGTACTTC. It specifies CASSLQALSYKEQYF.

This chain uses TRBV20-1 with TRBJ2-7; D perhaps matches TRBD2 (5 bases). CDR3 length: 15 residues. Germline-derived CDR1 and CDR2 are DFQATT and SNEGSKA (reference sequence). V shed 7 bases and J shed 2 bases, with 21 bases lying between them. The CDR3 here is CSVLTQRSPPYEQYF. CDR3 bases: TGCAGTGTCCTCACCCAGCGGAGTCCCCCCTACGAGCAGTACTTC.

The CDR3 protein is CASSKVFWGGGYNEQFF. Here the CDR3 DNA reads TGTGCCAGCAGCAAAGTCTTCTGGGGAGGGGGTTACAATGAGCAGTTCTTC. The chain links TRBV21-1 to TRBJ2-1; the table's D call, TRBD2, was not checked against the DNA. TRBV21-1 is a pseudogene segment. The CDR3 runs 17 residues.

This clonotype was counted only a few times. V and J are TRBV10-3 and TRBJ2-1; 12 bases match TRBD1. Germline lookup yields CDR1 ENHRY and CDR2 SYGVKD. Losses at the gene ends were 4 bases for V and 0 bases for J; bases not matched to a gene: 13. CDR3 length: 20 amino acids. CDR3 nucleotides: TGTGCCATCAGTGGGCCACCGGGACAGGGGGCTTTTAGCTCCTACAATGAGCAGTTCTTC. Its protein product is CAISGPPGQGAFSSYNEQFF.

This chain uses TRBV6-1 with TRBJ2-4; 8 nucleotides line up with TRBD1. The CDR3 is 15 amino acids. In germline, CDR1 is MNHNS, CDR2 SASEGT. V shed 5 bases and J 0 bases; nucleotides not matched to a gene: 3. The CDR3 protein is CASSTTGGAKNIQYF. CDR3 DNA: TGTGCCAGCAGTACTACAGGGGGAGCCAAAAACATTCAGTACTTC.